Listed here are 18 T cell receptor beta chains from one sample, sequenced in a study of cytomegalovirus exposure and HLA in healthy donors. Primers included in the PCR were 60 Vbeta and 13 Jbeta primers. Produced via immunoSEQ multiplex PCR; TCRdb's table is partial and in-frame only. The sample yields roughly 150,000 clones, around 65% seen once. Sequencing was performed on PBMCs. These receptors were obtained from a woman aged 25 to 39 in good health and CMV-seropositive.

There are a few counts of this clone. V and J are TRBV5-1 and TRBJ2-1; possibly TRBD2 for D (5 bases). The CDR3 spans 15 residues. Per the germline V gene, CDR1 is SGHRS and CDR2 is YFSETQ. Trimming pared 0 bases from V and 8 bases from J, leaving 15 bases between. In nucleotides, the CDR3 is TGCGCCAGCAGCTTGGTCCCAGGAGGAAGCTATGAGCAGTTCTTC. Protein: CASSLVPGGSYEQFF.

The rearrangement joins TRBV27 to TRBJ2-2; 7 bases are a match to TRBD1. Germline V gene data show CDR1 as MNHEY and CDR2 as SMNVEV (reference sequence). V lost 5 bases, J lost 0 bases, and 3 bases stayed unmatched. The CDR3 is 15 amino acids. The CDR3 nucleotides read TGTGCCAGCAGTCAAACAGGGGCGAACACCGGGGAGCTGTTTTTT. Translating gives CASSQTGANTGELFF.

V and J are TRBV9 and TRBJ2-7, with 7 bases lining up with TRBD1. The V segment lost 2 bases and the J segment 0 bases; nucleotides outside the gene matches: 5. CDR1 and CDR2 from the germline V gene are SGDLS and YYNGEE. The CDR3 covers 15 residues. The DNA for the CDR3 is TGTGCCAGCAGCGTCTCCGGGACAGCCTCCTACGAGCAGTACTTC. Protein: CASSVSGTASYEQYF.

The CDR3 region is CASSRDRGAVFYGYTF. The CDR3 coding sequence is TGTGCCAGCAGCCGGGACAGGGGAGCAGTATTCTATGGCTACACCTTC. The chain combines TRBV27 with TRBJ1-2; 10 nucleotides line up with TRBD1. Germline V gene lookup returns CDR1 MNHEY and CDR2 SMNVEV (reference sequence). CDR3 length equals 16 residues. V lost 6 bases and J lost 4; bases outside the gene matches: 11.

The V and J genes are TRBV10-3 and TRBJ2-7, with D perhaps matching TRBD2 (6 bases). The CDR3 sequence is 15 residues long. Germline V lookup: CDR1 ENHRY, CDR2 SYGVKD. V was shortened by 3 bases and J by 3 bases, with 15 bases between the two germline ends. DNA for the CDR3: TGTGCCATCAGTGAAGTGGGGGGAAAGAACTACGAGCAGTACTTC. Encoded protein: CAISEVGGKNYEQYF.

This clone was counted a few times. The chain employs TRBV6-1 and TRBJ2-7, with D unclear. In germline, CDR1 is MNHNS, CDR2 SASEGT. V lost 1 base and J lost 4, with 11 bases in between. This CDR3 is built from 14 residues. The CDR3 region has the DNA TGTGCCAGCAGTGAAGGCCCACTGATTTACGAGCAGTACTTC. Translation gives CASSEGPLIYEQYF.

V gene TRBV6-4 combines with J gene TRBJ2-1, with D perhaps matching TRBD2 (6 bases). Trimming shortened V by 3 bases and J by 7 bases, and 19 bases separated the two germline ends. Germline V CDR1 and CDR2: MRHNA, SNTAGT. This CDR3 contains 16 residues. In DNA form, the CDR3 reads TGTGCCAGCAGTGAGGATGACGGGAGAGGGCCTAATGAGCAGTTCTTC. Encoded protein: CASSEDDGRGPNEQFF.

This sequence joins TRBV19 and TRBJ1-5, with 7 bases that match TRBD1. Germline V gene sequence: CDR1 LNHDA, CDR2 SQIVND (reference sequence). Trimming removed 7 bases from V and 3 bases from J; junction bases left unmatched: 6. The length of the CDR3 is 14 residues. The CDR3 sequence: CASKDRRVNQPQHF. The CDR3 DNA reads TGTGCCAGTAAGGACAGGCGTGTCAATCAGCCCCAGCATTTT. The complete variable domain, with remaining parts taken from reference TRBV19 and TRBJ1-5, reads DGGITQSPKYLFRKEGQNVTLSCEQNLNHDAMYWYRQDPGQGLRLIYYSQIVNDFQKGDIAEGYSVSREKKESFPLTVTSAQKNPTAFYLCASKDRRVNQPQHFGDGTRLSIL.

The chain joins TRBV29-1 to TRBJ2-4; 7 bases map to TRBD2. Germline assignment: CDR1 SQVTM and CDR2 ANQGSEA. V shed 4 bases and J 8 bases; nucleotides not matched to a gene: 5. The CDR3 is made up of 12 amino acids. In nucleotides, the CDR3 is TGCAGCGTTGCCCCGGCGGGGGACATTCAGTACTTC. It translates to CSVAPAGDIQYF.

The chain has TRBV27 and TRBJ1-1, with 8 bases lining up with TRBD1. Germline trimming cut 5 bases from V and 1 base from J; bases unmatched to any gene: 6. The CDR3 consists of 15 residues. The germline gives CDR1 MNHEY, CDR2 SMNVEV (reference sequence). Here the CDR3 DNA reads TGTGCCAGCAGTCAGACAGGGGCCAAGAACACTGAAGCTTTCTTT. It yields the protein CASSQTGAKNTEAFF.

Written as DNA, the CDR3 is TGCGCCAGCAGCCCTAGCGGGGGGGTATACACCGGGGAGCTGTTTTTT. It codes for CASSPSGGVYTGELFF. The V call is TRBV4-1, the J call TRBJ2-2; TRBD2 agrees at 12 bases. The CDR3 consists of 16 residues. CDR1 and CDR2 from the germline V gene are MGHRA and YSYEKL. The junction had 3 bases not matched to a gene; V was cut back by 4 bases and J by 3 bases.

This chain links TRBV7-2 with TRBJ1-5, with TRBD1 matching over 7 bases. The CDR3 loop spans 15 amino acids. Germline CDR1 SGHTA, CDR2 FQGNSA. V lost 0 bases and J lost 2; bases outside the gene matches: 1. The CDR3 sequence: CASSLAGTGNQPQHF. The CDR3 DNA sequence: TGTGCCAGCAGCTTAGCGGGGACAGGCAATCAGCCCCAGCATTTT.

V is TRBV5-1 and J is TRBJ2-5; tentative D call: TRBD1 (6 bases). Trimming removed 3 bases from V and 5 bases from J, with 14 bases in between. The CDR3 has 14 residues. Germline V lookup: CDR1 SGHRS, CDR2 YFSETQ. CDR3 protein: CASSWELQGETQYF. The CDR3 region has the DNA TGCGCCAGCAGCTGGGAATTACAGGGTGAGACCCAGTACTTC.

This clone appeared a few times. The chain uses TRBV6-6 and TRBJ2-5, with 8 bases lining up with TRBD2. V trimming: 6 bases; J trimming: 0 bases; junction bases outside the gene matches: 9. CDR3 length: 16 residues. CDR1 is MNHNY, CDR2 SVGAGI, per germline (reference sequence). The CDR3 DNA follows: TGTGCCAGCAGCCCGGGACTAGGAGGGTACCAAGAGACCCAGTACTTC. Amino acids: CASSPGLGGYQETQYF.

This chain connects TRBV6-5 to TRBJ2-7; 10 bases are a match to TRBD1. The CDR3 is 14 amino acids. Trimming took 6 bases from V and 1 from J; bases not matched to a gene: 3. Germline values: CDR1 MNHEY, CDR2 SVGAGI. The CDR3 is CASRPGQGSYEQYF. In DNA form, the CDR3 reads TGTGCCAGCAGACCGGGACAGGGGTCCTACGAGCAGTACTTC.

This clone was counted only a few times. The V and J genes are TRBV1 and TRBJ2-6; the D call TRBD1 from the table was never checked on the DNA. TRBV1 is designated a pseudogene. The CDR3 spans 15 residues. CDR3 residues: CTSSHTGSGANVLTF. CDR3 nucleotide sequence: TGCACCAGCAGCCACACAGGGTCTGGGGCCAACGTCCTGACTTTC.

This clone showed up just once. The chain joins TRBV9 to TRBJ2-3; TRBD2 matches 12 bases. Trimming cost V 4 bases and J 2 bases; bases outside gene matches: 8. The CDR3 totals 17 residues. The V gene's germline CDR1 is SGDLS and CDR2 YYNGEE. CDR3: CASSLHRTSGTTDTQYF. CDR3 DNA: TGTGCCAGCAGCCTACACAGGACTAGCGGGACCACAGATACGCAGTATTTT.

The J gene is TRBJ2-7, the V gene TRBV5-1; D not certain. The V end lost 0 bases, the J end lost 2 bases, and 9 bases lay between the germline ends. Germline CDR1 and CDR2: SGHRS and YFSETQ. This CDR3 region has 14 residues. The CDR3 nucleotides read TGCGCCAGCAGCTTGGCGAGAAAACCCTACGAGCAGTACTTC. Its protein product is CASSLARKPYEQYF.